The entry that follows covers one T cell receptor (beta chain) sequence. Its antigen remains unidentified. There are no base qualities to consult, and no much larger clone falls within one base. The CDR3 measures 16 amino acids from cysteine to phenylalanine. Only the CDR3 region is kept as DNA, spanning 48 bases read in frame from base 1. V gives up 4 bases and J gives up 0 bases, and the segment between their germline ends measures 10 bases. The germline V gene (reference sequence) supplies CDR1 MNHNY and CDR2 SVGAGI. Ficoll-Paque density gradient centrifugation was the method used to isolate PBMCs. Instrument used: Illumina NovaSeq 6000. cDNA libraries for TCRalpha and TCRbeta were prepared by 5'RACE using constant-segment primers, with sample barcodes and unique molecular identifiers added. Trizol reagent was used to extract RNA from every sample. Libraries were amplified in two PCR steps, with a second sample barcode and Illumina TruSeq adapters added in the second step. Sequencing of libraries was performed on an Illumina NovaSeq with 2 x 150 bp paired-end reads. Turning to the authors' computational methods: Demultiplexing of reads and collapsing into UMI-guided consensus sequences were performed with migec v1.2.7. With mixcr v2.1.11, UMI consensuses were aligned to TRA and TRB V and J templates and assembled into clonotypes. A clonotype was counted as expanded or contracted only when both edgeR and NoisET called the clonotype significant, with the noise models trained on biological replicates. edgeR calls used a false discovery rate-adjusted p below 0.01 and a log2 fold-change threshold of 1. As an exploratory analysis of dynamics, max-normalized trajectories of the 1000 most abundant clonotypes were examined by PCA with hierarchical clustering. The CD4 or CD8 phenotype of responding clones was assigned using the separately sequenced CD4+ and CD8+ repertoires. Using fastp at Q25 and MiXCR, TCRdb reprocessed the public reads and kept productive beta chains. Rows are combined by CDR3 protein, so each entry shows the most common genes and DNA. The V and J calls and clone size are TCRdb's, not the authors'. This sample comprises under 700,000 distinct CDR3 sequences, about 20% of them detected only once. The top ten constitute about 12% of the sample.

These data belong to a study of T-cell memory formation after mild COVID-19 (dated by TCRdb to about 2021). Background for the entire study: TCR sequence clusters from the two donors were found to be largely donor specific. In a couple of donors, T-cell clones that expanded and contracted after mild COVID-19 were tracked by sequencing TCRalpha and TCRbeta repertoires over time. The cohort comprised two young, previously healthy adult volunteers, one female and one male.

General conclusions and limits of the study: Contracting CD4+ clones appeared mostly in the CM and EM memory subsets, whereas CD8+ clones were enriched in EMRA. Clones that contracted from day 15 to 85 showed balanced CD4/CD8 phenotypes, whereas a second wave of clones that expanded from day 15 to 37 leaned towards CD4+. Some responding clones were detected in pre-infection memory, suggesting pre-existing cross-reactive memory T cells joined the SARS-CoV-2 response. Only two mild cases were covered in the study, and larger cohorts including severe cases with pre-infection samples were considered necessary. SARS-CoV-2 specificity of the second-wave clones peaking on day 37 was not confirmed.

Source material: PBMCs or a T cell subset sorted from them (not recorded which). This TCR was sampled from an adult woman who had mild COVID-19 (a few samples of this study predate the infection). The sample titles of this study are shuffled in the database, so cell type and time point are left out; the donor was told from shared clones. This receptor chain uses TRBV6-6 and TRBJ2-6, with the D gene call left open. The nucleotides read TGTGCCAGCAGTTTCCATCCCAGCTCTGGGGCCAACGTCCTGACTTTC. Its translation reads: CASSFHPSSGANVLTF.